The clone carrying this TCR beta chain was seen just once. The data originate from a study of shared clonotypes between healthy human individuals. Clones were read by immunoSEQ multiplex PCR, and TCRdb kept only the in-frame ones, dropping some. Of hundreds of thousands of clones listed, roughly 95% are singletons. The V and J ends lost 7 bases and 3 bases respectively, with 16 bases between them. CDR3 length: 15 amino acids. Germline V gives CDR1 MNHEY, CDR2 SVGAGI. Adults of Caucasian background living in Nashville, Tennessee made up all donors. The material sequenced was naive CD4+ T cells sorted from blood. The sample's subset: CD45RA+ positively selected. The receptor was isolated from a woman aged 25 to 39 in good health. The rearrangement uses TRBV6-5 and TRBJ2-1; no clear D. The CDR3 region is CASNKDIFFYNEQFF. In DNA, the CDR3 is TGTGCCAGCAATAAGGATATTTTTTTCTACAATGAGCAGTTCTTC.